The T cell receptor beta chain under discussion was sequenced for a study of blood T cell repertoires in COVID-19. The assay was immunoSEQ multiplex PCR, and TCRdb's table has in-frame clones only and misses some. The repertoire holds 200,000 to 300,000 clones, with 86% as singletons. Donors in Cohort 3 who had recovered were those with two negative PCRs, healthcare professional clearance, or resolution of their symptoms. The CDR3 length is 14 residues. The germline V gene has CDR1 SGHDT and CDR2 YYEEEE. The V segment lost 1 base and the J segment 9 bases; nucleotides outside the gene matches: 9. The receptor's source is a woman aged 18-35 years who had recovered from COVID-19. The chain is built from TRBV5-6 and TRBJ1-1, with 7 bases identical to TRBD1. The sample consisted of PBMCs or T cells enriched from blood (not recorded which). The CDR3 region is CASSLTRDRSQAFF. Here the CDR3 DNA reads TGTGCCAGCAGCTTGACACGGGACAGATCCCAAGCTTTCTTT.